This TCR beta chain is from a study of T cells in Graves' hyperthyroidism and ophthalmopathy. The CDR3 has 14 residues. In germline, CDR1 is SGHNT, CDR2 YYREEE (reference sequence). V lost 0 bases to trimming and J lost 8 bases, with 12 bases between them. Enrolled ophthalmopathy patients presented with a Clinical Activity Score of at least 3, a NOSPECS grade of at least 4, and disease duration under 3 months. Amplified TCR beta CDR3 regions derived from RNA transcripts. First-round RT-PCR of the TCR CDR3 relied on the HTBI primer set. Each CDR3 protein gets one entry after TCRdb re-called the multiplex PCR reads with MiXCR. The table shows around 56,000 distinct CDR3 sequences, with around 53% occurring only once. Turning to this clonotype: The missing conserved phenylalanine or tryptophan at the end of this CDR3 makes a read error likely.

The sequence derives from a woman aged 55-70 years with Graves' ophthalmopathy. The sequenced material came from blood. This chain connects TRBV5-4 to TRBJ2-1; D is possibly TRBD2 (7 bases). The DNA of the CDR3 is TGTGCCAGCAGCTTGGCGGGGGGCTTAGATGAGCAGTTCTCC. It specifies CASSLAGGLDEQFS.